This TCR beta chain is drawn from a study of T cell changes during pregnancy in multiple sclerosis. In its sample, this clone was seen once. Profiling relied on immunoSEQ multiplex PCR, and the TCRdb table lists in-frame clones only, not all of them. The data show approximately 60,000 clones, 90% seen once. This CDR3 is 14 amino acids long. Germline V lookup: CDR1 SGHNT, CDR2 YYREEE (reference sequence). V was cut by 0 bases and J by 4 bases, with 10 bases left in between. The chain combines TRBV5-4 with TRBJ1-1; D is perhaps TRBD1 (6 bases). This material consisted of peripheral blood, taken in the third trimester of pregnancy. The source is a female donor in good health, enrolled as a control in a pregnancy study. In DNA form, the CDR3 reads TGTGCCAGCAGCTTGGCACTAGGGGGCACTGAAGCTTTCTTT. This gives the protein CASSLALGGTEAFF.